Shown below are 8 T cell receptor beta chains from a single sample sequenced in a study of OX40 agonist ivuxolimab in advanced cancers. Repertoires were generated with immunoSEQ multiplex PCR, while TCRdb's copy carries only in-frame clones and drops some. Of 40,000 to 50,000 clones in the sample, more than 70% are singletons; the top ten hold around 0.5%. The sample here was CD4+ or CD8+ T cells sorted from blood, taken in a trial of the OX40 agonist ivuxolimab. Receptors originate from an adult with an advanced solid tumor such as melanoma, head and neck, liver or kidney cancer.

The CDR3 DNA sequence: TGTGCCAGTAGTCGGGGTCAAGTGAGCACTGAAGCTTTCTTT. Its protein is CASSRGQVSTEAFF. The chain recombines TRBV19 with TRBJ1-1; D ambiguous. V was cut by 5 bases and J by 4 bases, with 14 bases left in between. Germline V gene lookup returns CDR1 LNHDA and CDR2 SQIVND (reference sequence). The CDR3 loop spans 14 amino acids.

This chain links TRBV9 with TRBJ2-1; D gene unclear. This CDR3 has 11 amino acids. V was cut by 1 base and J by 6 bases, with 2 bases left in between. Per the germline V gene, CDR1 is SGDLS and CDR2 is YYNGEE. CDR3 amino acids: CASSVSNEQFF. The CDR3 DNA sequence: TGTGCCAGCAGCGTAAGCAATGAGCAGTTCTTC.

This chain uses TRBV7-2 with TRBJ1-2; TRBD1 matches 9 bases. Germline CDR1 reads SGHTA; CDR2 reads FQGNSA. The CDR3 loop spans 12 amino acids. The J segment lost 8 bases and the V segment lost 6 bases, leaving 4 bases of the junction unmatched. CDR3 protein: CASRRTGAGYTF. In DNA form, the CDR3 reads TGTGCCAGCAGACGGACAGGGGCGGGCTACACCTTC.

J is TRBJ2-5 and V is TRBV5-1, with D perhaps TRBD1 or TRBD2 (5 bases each). The CDR3 loop spans 15 amino acids. From germline, CDR1 is SGHRS and CDR2 YFSETQ. Trimming removed 6 bases at V and 5 bases at J, with 20 bases between. The CDR3 DNA is TGCGCCAGCATAAAAGGGGCCTCCAGAGGGGAGACCCAGTACTTC. The encoded protein is CASIKGASRGETQYF.

The V call is TRBV6-5, the J call TRBJ2-4, with TRBD2 identical over 7 bases. Germline assignment: CDR1 MNHEY and CDR2 SVGAGI. The V gene end was trimmed by 5 bases and the J gene end by 1 base; junction bases not matched to a gene: 5. The CDR3 runs 15 residues. Here the CDR3 reads CASSRSGGAKNIQYF. In DNA, the CDR3 is TGTGCCAGCAGTCGCTCGGGAGGCGCCAAAAACATTCAGTACTTC.

This chain joins TRBV19 and TRBJ2-7, with 8 bases that match TRBD1. The germline V gene encodes CDR1 LNHDA and CDR2 SQIVND (reference sequence). J was trimmed by 0 bases and V by 4 bases; bases with no gene match: 2. The CDR3 extends over 14 amino acids. The CDR3 DNA sequence: TGTGCCAGTAGTACCGACAGGGGCTCCTACGAGCAGTACTTC. Translation: CASSTDRGSYEQYF.

V is TRBV11-3 and J is TRBJ1-3, with D tentatively TRBD1 (6 bases). V was clipped by 5 bases and J by 2 bases, with 13 bases between them. The V gene's germline CDR1 is SGHNT and CDR2 YENEEA. The CDR3 runs 15 residues. The CDR3 DNA follows: TGTGCCAGCAGCCCCAGGGGTTCCACTGGAAACACCATATATTTT. It is translated as CASSPRGSTGNTIYF.

V is TRBV7-2 and J is TRBJ1-2; tentatively, D is TRBD1 (6 bases). V was cut by 5 bases and J by 2 bases, with 12 bases left in between. CDR3 size: 14 residues. Looked up from germline, CDR1 is SGHTA and CDR2 is FQGNSA. In DNA form, the CDR3 reads TGTGCCAGCAGCAAAAAGACAGGAAACTATGGCTACACCTTC. It specifies CASSKKTGNYGYTF.